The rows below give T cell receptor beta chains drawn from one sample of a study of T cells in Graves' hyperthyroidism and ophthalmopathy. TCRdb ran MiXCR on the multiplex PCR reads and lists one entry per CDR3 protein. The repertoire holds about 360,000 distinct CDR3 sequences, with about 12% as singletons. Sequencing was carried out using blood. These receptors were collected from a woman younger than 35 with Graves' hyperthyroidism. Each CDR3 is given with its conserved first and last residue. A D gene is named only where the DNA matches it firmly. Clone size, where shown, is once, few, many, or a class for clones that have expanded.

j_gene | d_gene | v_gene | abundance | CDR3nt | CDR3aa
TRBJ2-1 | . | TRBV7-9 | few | TGTGCCAGCAACGCTCCAGGGCAGGGGCGTAGAGATGAGCAGTTCTTC | CASNAPGQGRRDEQFF
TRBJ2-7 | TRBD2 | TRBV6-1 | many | TGTGCCAGCACCCCGGCGGGGGGCGACTACGAGCAGTACTTC | CASTPAGGDYEQYF
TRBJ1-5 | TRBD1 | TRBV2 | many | TGTGCCAGCAGTGTATCCTGGGGACAGGGGCAGCAGCCCCAGCATTTT | CASSVSWGQGQQPQHF
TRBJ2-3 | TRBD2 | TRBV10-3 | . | TGTGCCATCAGTGTAGGTAGCGGGGTCACAGATACGCAGTATTTT | CAISVGSGVTDTQYF
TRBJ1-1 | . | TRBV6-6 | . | TGTGCCAGCAGTTACGAGGAGAACACTGAAGCTTTCTTT | CASSYEENTEAFF
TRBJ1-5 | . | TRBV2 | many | TGTGCCAGCAGCGAGAGGTCCGGGGGCGACGGTCAGCCCCAGCATTTT | CASSERSGGDGQPQHF
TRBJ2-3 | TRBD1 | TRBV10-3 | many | TGTGCCATCAGCGGACAGGCGGATACGCAGTATTTT | CAISGQADTQYF
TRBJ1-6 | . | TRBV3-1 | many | TGTGCCAGCAGCCAGGGCCAGGCAATCAGGACCCTCCACTTT | CASSQGQAIRTLHF
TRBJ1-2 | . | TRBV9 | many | TGTGCCAGCAGCGCCTTGGGGGGTCACAACTATGGCTACACCTTC | CASSALGGHNYGYTF
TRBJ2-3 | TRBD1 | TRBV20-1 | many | TGCAGTGCTCGGACATCAATTGAACAGGGGCGCACAGATACGCAGTATTTT | CSARTSIEQGRTDTQYF
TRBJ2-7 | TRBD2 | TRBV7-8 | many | TGTGCCAGCAGCCCTCCGGGACTAGCGGGGACCTACGAGCAGTACTTC | CASSPPGLAGTYEQYF
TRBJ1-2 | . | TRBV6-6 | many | TGTGCCAGCAGTTACTTTTCGGCCGAAGGCTACACCTTC | CASSYFSAEGYTF
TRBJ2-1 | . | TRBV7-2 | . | TGTGCCAGCAGCTTAGGGGGGACTGGTAACAATGAGCAGTTCTTC | CASSLGGTGNNEQFF
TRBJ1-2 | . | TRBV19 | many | TGTGCCAGTAGCCACCGGGCAGGGAAAGGCTACACCTTC | CASSHRAGKGYTF
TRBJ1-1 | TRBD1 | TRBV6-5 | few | TGTGCCAGCAGTTACGGTGGGGCAGGGGGCGTAGACACTGAAGCTTTCTTT | CASSYGGAGGVDTEAFF
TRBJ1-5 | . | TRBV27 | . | TGTGCCAGCAGTACCCTCGACAGCAATCAGCCCCAGCATTTT | CASSTLDSNQPQHF
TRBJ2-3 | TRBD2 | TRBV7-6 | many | TGTGCCACGGGGGAAAGCGGGGGACCCACAGATACGCAGTATTTT | CATGESGGPTDTQYF
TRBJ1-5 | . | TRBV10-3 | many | TGTGCCATCCAAGAGAGGAGTGATCAGCCCCAGCATTTT | CAIQERSDQPQHF
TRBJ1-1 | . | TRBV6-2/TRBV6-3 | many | TGTGCCAGCAGTTCGACTTCTAACACTGAAGCTTTCTTT | CASSSTSNTEAFF
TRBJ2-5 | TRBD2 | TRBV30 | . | TGTGCCTGGAGTCTCACTAGCGGGTTAGAGACCCAGTACTTC | CAWSLTSGLETQYF
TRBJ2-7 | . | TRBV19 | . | TGTGCCAGTGCCAAAGAGGACACTTCCTACGAGCAGTACTTC | CASAKEDTSYEQYF
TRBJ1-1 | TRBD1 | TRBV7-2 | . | TGTGCCAGCAGCTTATCGACAGGGGCGACTGAAGCTTTCTTT | CASSLSTGATEAFF
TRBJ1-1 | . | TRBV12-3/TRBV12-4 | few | TGTGCCAGCAGCAAAGGGGGGGAGTTGGGAGCTTTCTTT | CASSKGGELGAFF
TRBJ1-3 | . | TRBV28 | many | TGTGCCAGCAGTTTATACCCAGGCAACTCTGGAAACACCATATATTTT | CASSLYPGNSGNTIYF